One sample yielded the 11 T cell receptor beta chains listed below, sequenced in a study of cytomegalovirus exposure and HLA in healthy donors. Use of 60 Vbeta and 13 Jbeta primers characterized the PCR. Generated by immunoSEQ multiplex PCR, the TCRdb table keeps only in-frame clones and is missing some. The top ten hold around a fifth of the sample, which has tens of thousands of clones, approximately 60% seen once. The sequencing input was PBMCs. These receptors all stem from a woman aged 50 to 65 in good health and CMV-seropositive.

The chain has TRBV6-5 and TRBJ1-3; D possibly corresponds to TRBD1 (5 bases). Germline CDR1 is MNHEY and CDR2 is SVGAGI. The CDR3 sequence is 15 residues long. V lost 4 bases and J lost 1, with 11 bases in between. The CDR3 loop reads CASSSLRVSGNTIYF. CDR3 in DNA: TGTGCCAGCAGTTCTCTCAGGGTTTCTGGAAACACCATATATTTT.

V usage is TRBV28 and J usage is TRBJ1-2, with D possibly being TRBD1 (6 bases). This CDR3 comprises 14 residues. V was pared by 8 bases and J by 8 bases, with 21 bases between. The germline V gene encodes CDR1 MDHEN and CDR2 SYDVKM. The CDR3 DNA follows: TGTGCCAGCTGGGGGACAATCTCTGGAGGCGGCTACACCTTC. This codes for CASWGTISGGGYTF.

CDR3 nucleotide sequence: TGTGCCTGGAGTGTTAATGCCGGTTATGGCTACACCTTC. It yields the protein CAWSVNAGYGYTF. The chain joins TRBV30 to TRBJ1-2; D gene ambiguous. The CDR3 sequence is 13 residues long. V shed 0 bases and J shed 5 bases, with 10 bases lying between them. CDR1 is GTSNPN and CDR2 is SVGIG in the germline V gene (reference sequence).

J is TRBJ1-5 and V is TRBV27; D gene uncertain. This CDR3 is 12 amino acids long. V dropped 7 bases and J dropped 4 bases, with 8 bases sitting between them. Germline V gives CDR1 MNHEY, CDR2 SMNVEV (reference sequence). The CDR3 nucleotides are TGTGCCAGCAATAAACGGAATCAGCCCCAGCATTTT. Protein product: CASNKRNQPQHF.

This clone was observed a few times. This chain joins TRBV7-3 and TRBJ1-1; TRBD1 might be the D (5 bases). V was cut by 8 bases and J by 0 bases, with 10 bases left in between. Germline values: CDR1 SGHTA, CDR2 FQGTGA. This CDR3 has 13 amino acids. The DNA for the CDR3 is TGTGCCAGCGCACAGGATATGAACACTGAAGCTTTCTTT. Translating it yields CASAQDMNTEAFF.

This clone was seen a handful of times. The gene calls are TRBV6-6 and TRBJ1-2; D is unresolved. The germline V and J ends were trimmed by 5 bases and 7 bases, with 17 bases remaining between them. The CDR3 is 14 amino acids. Per germline, CDR1 MNHNY and CDR2 SVGAGI (reference sequence). The CDR3, as DNA: TGTGCCAGCAGTGAGGAGGACCTTAGGCGTGGCTACACCTTC. It is translated as CASSEEDLRRGYTF.

The V call is TRBV19, the J call TRBJ1-1, with 8 bases identical to TRBD1. This CDR3 spans 15 amino acids. The V and J ends lost 8 bases and 5 bases, in that order; junction bases with no gene match: 13. From germline, CDR1 is LNHDA and CDR2 SQIVND (reference sequence). In nucleotides, the CDR3 is TGTGCCAGTTCCGGGACAGGTTCCCCGGAGACTGAAGCTTTCTTT. Amino acid sequence: CASSGTGSPETEAFF.

The chain uses TRBV11-2 and TRBJ2-7; 8 nucleotides line up with TRBD1. With V trimmed by 3 bases and J by 0 bases, 4 bases remained unmatched. The CDR3 is made up of 15 amino acids. Germline lookup yields CDR1 SGHAT and CDR2 FQNNGV. CDR3 amino acids: CASSLTGDVSYEQYF. CDR3 DNA sequence: TGTGCCAGCAGCTTGACAGGGGACGTCTCCTACGAGCAGTACTTC. Full variable domain (rest looked up from reference TRBV11-2 and TRBJ2-7): EAGVAQSPRYKIIEKRQSVAFWCNPISGHATLYWYQQILGQGPKLLIQFQNNGVVDDSQLPKDRFSAERLKGVDSTLKIQPAKLEDSAVYLCASSLTGDVSYEQYFGPGTRLTVT.

The gene calls are TRBV5-6 and TRBJ1-5; 7 bases agree with TRBD1. With 0 bases clipped from V and 5 bases from J, the junction kept 2 bases outside the gene matches. This CDR3 has 14 amino acids. Germline CDR1 reads SGHDT; CDR2 reads YYEEEE. CDR3 protein: CASSLGQGDQPQHF. The CDR3 DNA follows: TGTGCCAGCAGCTTGGGACAGGGAGATCAGCCCCAGCATTTT.

The J gene is TRBJ2-2, the V gene TRBV11-2, with TRBD2 matching over 8 bases. Per germline, CDR1 SGHAT and CDR2 FQNNGV. The CDR3 is 14 amino acids. V gave up 4 bases and J gave up 4 bases; unmatched junction bases: 2. The CDR3 region is CASSYGGVTGELFF. The CDR3 DNA reads TGTGCCAGCAGCTACGGGGGGGTCACCGGGGAGCTGTTTTTT.

The genes are TRBV6-1 and TRBJ1-1; maybe TRBD1 (6 bases). Germline CDR1 and CDR2: MNHNS and SASEGT. The germline V and J ends were trimmed by 8 bases and 1 base, with 14 bases remaining between them. The CDR3 consists of 14 residues. CDR3 bases: TGTGCCAGCGCTCCCACAGGGACGAACACTGAAGCTTTCTTT. Translation gives CASAPTGTNTEAFF.